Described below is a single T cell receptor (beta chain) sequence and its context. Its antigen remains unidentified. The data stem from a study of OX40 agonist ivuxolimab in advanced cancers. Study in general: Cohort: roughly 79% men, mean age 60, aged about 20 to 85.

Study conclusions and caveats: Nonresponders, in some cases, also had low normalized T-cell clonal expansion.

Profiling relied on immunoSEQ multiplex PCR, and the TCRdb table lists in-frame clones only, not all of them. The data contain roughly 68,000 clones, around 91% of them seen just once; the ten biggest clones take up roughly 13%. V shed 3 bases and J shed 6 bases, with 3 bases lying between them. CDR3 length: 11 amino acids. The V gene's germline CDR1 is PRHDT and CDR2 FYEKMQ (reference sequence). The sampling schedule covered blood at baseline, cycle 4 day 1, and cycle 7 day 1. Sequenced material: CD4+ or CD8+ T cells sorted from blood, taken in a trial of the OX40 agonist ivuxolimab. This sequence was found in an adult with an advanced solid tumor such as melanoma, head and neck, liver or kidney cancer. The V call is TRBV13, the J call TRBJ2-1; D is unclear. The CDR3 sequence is CASSLSNEQFF. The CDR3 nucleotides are TGTGCCAGCAGCTTGAGCAATGAGCAGTTCTTC.